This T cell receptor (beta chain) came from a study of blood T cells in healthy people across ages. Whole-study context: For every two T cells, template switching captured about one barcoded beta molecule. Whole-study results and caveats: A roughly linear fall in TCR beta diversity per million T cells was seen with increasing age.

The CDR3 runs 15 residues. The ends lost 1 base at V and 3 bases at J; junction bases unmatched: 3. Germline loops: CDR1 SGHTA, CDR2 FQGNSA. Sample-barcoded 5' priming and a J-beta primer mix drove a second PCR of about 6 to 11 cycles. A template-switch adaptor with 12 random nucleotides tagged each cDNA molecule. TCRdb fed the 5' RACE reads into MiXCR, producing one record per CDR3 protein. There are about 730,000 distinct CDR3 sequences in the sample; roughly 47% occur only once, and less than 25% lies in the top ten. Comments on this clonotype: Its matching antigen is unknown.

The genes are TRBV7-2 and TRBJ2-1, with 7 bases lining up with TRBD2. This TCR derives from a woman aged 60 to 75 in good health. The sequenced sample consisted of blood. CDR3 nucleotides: TGTGCCAGCAGCTTAGGGAGGACTAGCTACAATGAGCAGTTCTTC. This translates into CASSLGRTSYNEQFF.